One and the same sample provided the 26 T cell receptor beta chains below, sequenced in a study of OX40 agonist ivuxolimab in advanced cancers. The repertoire was sequenced with immunoSEQ multiplex PCR; TCRdb's copy has only in-frame clones and lacks some. The sample gives roughly 75,000 clones, 87% of which show up once; 6.2% is in the top ten. The input for sequencing was CD4+ or CD8+ T cells sorted from blood, taken in a trial of the OX40 agonist ivuxolimab. The receptors here all came from an adult with an advanced solid tumor such as melanoma, head and neck, liver or kidney cancer.

The chain joins TRBV7-2 to TRBJ2-1; D is unresolved. Germline V gene data show CDR1 as SGHTA and CDR2 as FQGNSA. V lost 8 bases, J lost 3 bases, and 14 bases lay in between. This CDR3 region has 14 residues. The CDR3 sequence: CASPSAINYNEQFF. The DNA of the CDR3 is TGTGCCAGCCCCTCGGCAATAAACTACAATGAGCAGTTCTTC.

The gene calls are TRBV19 and TRBJ1-5; D is perhaps TRBD1 (6 bases). The V end was cut by 4 bases, the J end by 6 bases, with 13 bases between. The CDR3 contains 14 residues. CDR1 is LNHDA and CDR2 is SQIVND in the germline V gene (reference sequence). The chain's CDR3 is CASSNPGARQPQHF. The CDR3 nucleotides are TGTGCCAGTAGTAATCCGGGGGCGCGTCAGCCCCAGCATTTT.

This chain connects TRBV5-5 to TRBJ2-1; D possibly corresponds to TRBD1 (6 bases). V lost 7 bases to trimming and J lost 8 bases, with 16 bases between them. This CDR3 spans 13 amino acids. The germline CDR1 and CDR2 sequences are SGHKS and YYEKEE (reference sequence). The chain's CDR3 is CASLGQTFHEQFF. As DNA, the CDR3 is TGTGCCAGCCTCGGACAGACTTTCCATGAGCAGTTCTTC.

This chain connects TRBV19 to TRBJ2-3; D may be TRBD2 (6 bases). This CDR3 spans 14 amino acids. V lost 2 bases and J 4 bases, leaving 10 bases between the germline ends. Germline CDR1 is LNHDA and CDR2 is SQIVND (reference sequence). The CDR3 reads CASSITSSSDTQYF. The CDR3, as DNA: TGTGCCAGTAGTATAACTAGCTCCTCAGATACGCAGTATTTT. The entire variable domain, with the rest obtained from reference TRBV19 and TRBJ2-3, is as follows: DGGITQSPKYLFRKEGQNVTLSCEQNLNHDAMYWYRQDPGQGLRLIYYSQIVNDFQKGDIAEGYSVSREKKESFPLTVTSAQKNPTAFYLCASSITSSSDTQYFGPGTRLTVL.

The rearrangement joins TRBV5-1 to TRBJ2-1; 7 bases fit TRBD2. The ends lost 1 base at V and 4 bases at J; junction bases unmatched: 5. The CDR3 is 15 residues long. Germline V gene data show CDR1 as SGHRS and CDR2 as YFSETQ. CDR3 sequence: CASSLTGGIYNEQFF. For the CDR3, the DNA is TGCGCCAGCAGCTTGACCGGGGGGATTTACAATGAGCAGTTCTTC. Variable domain in full (rest from reference TRBV5-1 and TRBJ2-1): KAGVTQTPRYLIKTRGQQVTLSCSPISGHRSVSWYQQTPGQGLQFLFEYFSETQRNKGNFPGRFSGRQFSNSRSEMNVSTLELGDSALYLCASSLTGGIYNEQFFGPGTRLTVL.

The V gene is TRBV5-1, the J gene TRBJ1-1; 7 nucleotides agree with TRBD1. This CDR3 is built from 15 residues. The germline V gene has CDR1 SGHRS and CDR2 YFSETQ. After removal of 4 bases from V and 1 base from J, the junction contained 7 bases not matched to a gene. CDR3 bases: TGCGCCAGCAGCAAGGACAGGCGGGAGAACACTGAAGCTTTCTTT. Protein: CASSKDRRENTEAFF.

The gene calls are TRBV28 and TRBJ1-2; 11 bases agree with TRBD1. Germline CDR1 is MDHEN and CDR2 is SYDVKM. The CDR3 runs to 17 residues. The J segment lost 1 base and the V segment lost 2 bases, leaving 6 bases of the junction unmatched. CDR3: CASSLSIGTGGNYGYTF. The CDR3 DNA reads as TGTGCCAGCAGTTTAAGCATCGGGACAGGGGGTAACTATGGCTACACCTTC.

The chain links TRBV2 to TRBJ2-2; TRBD2 aligns across 12 bases. Germline CDR1 reads SNHLY; CDR2 reads FYNNEI. There are 19 residues in the CDR3. V trimming: 3 bases; J trimming: 3 bases; junction bases outside the gene matches: 11. The CDR3 nucleotides read TGTGCCAGCAGTGAGGTTTTGGAGGGACTAGCGGGTGACACCGGGGAGCTGTTTTTT. This gives the protein CASSEVLEGLAGDTGELFF.

This clone was observed a single time. The chain uses TRBV18 and TRBJ2-2, with D perhaps TRBD1 (5 bases). Germline CDR1 is KGHSH and CDR2 is LQKENI. The length of the CDR3 is 16 residues. V shed 3 bases and J shed 4 bases, with 15 bases lying between them. CDR3 protein: CASSPSRQGSTGELFF. CDR3 in DNA: TGTGCCAGCTCACCTTCACGGCAGGGAAGCACCGGGGAGCTGTTTTTT.

The gene calls are TRBV6-1 and TRBJ2-7; 7 nucleotides agree with TRBD1. Germline V gene lookup returns CDR1 MNHNS and CDR2 SASEGT. With V trimmed by 6 bases and J by 7 bases, 9 bases remained unmatched. This CDR3 region has 13 residues. The CDR3 bases are TGTGCCAGCAGGACAGGGCAAAAAGGGGAGCAGTACTTC. This codes for CASRTGQKGEQYF.

The chain carries TRBV10-1 and TRBJ2-5; D may be TRBD2 (5 bases). The DNA matches TRBJ2-7 better at its end, which makes the J call doubtful. CDR1 and CDR2 from the germline V gene are WNHNN and SYGVQD (reference sequence). The CDR3 runs 13 residues. In DNA, the CDR3 is TGCGCCAGCAGTGGCCGGGGTTTCTACGAGCAGTACTTC. This gives the protein CASSGRGFYEQYF.

The chain couples TRBV5-1 to TRBJ1-1; D not certain. Looked up from germline, CDR1 is SGHRS and CDR2 is YFSETQ. The CDR3 contains 17 residues. Between the trimmed V and J ends, which lost 0 bases and 2 bases, there was a span of 17 bases. CDR3 nucleotide sequence: TGCGCCAGCAGCTTGGCCGGAGATGAGCCGGGAAACACTGAAGCTTTCTTT. Its protein product is CASSLAGDEPGNTEAFF.

The chain has TRBV6-5 and TRBJ2-1; 8 positions agree with TRBD1. Germline lookup yields CDR1 MNHEY and CDR2 SVGAGI. J gave up 5 bases and V 8 bases, and 5 bases lay outside the gene matches. This CDR3 region has 13 residues. As DNA, the CDR3 is TGTGCCAGCGGGTGGACAGGGAACAATGAGCAGTTCTTC. Amino acids: CASGWTGNNEQFF.

The chain uses TRBV6-5 and TRBJ2-3; the D is unclear. The length of the CDR3 is 15 residues. Trimming removed 4 bases at V and 6 bases at J, with 17 bases between. Germline V lookup: CDR1 MNHEY, CDR2 SVGAGI. The CDR3 sequence is CASSSGRHASDTQYF. The CDR3 nucleotides read TGTGCCAGCAGTTCGGGCAGGCACGCCTCGGATACGCAGTATTTT.

This chain uses TRBV7-9 with TRBJ2-2; D unresolved. Between the trimmed V and J ends, which lost 5 bases and 0 bases, there was a span of 19 bases. The germline gives CDR1 SEHNR, CDR2 FQNEAQ (reference sequence). The CDR3 extends over 18 amino acids. The CDR3 sequence: CASSLRTASAANTGELFF. The DNA of the CDR3 is TGTGCCAGCAGCCTTCGGACGGCCTCTGCTGCGAACACCGGGGAGCTGTTTTTT.

The chain employs TRBV9 and TRBJ2-1; 9 nucleotides agree with TRBD2. The CDR3 consists of 16 residues. CDR1 and CDR2 from the germline V gene are SGDLS and YYNGEE. With 2 bases clipped from V and 3 bases from J, the junction kept 6 bases outside the gene matches. The CDR3 is CASSVLAGRNYNEQFF. CDR3 sequence (DNA): TGTGCCAGCAGCGTCCTAGCGGGGAGAAACTACAATGAGCAGTTCTTC.

The rearrangement joins TRBV6-5 to TRBJ2-5; D possibly uses TRBD1 or TRBD2 (5 bases each). From germline, CDR1 is MNHEY and CDR2 SVGAGI. The CDR3 is 13 amino acids. Trimming removed 5 bases from V and 4 bases from J, with 11 bases in between. CDR3 sequence (DNA): TGTGCCAGCAGTGTGGGACGAGGAGAGACCCAGTACTTC. Protein product: CASSVGRGETQYF.

The chain has TRBV7-2 and TRBJ2-7; TRBD2 aligns across 10 bases. Trimming cost V 5 bases and J 4 bases; bases outside gene matches: 5. The germline V gene has CDR1 SGHTA and CDR2 FQGNSA. The CDR3 spans 14 residues. The CDR3 is CASSRLAGEYEQYF. CDR3 nucleotide sequence: TGTGCCAGCAGCCGTCTAGCGGGAGAGTACGAGCAGTACTTC.

This clone has just a few counts. This specimen includes other DNA sequences encoding the same CDR3. The V gene is TRBV11-3, the J gene TRBJ1-6; perhaps TRBD1 as D (6 bases). V was pared by 5 bases and J by 6 bases, with 11 bases between. The length of the CDR3 is 14 residues. Germline-derived CDR1 and CDR2 are SGHNT and YENEEA. The CDR3 sequence: CASSLEGGNSPLHF. CDR3 bases: TGTGCCAGCAGCCTTGAAGGGGGTAATTCACCCCTCCACTTT.

The CDR3 DNA follows: TGTGCCAGCAGCTTCGCGACCGAGCAGTACTTC. It specifies CASSFATEQYF. The chain recombines TRBV7-9 with TRBJ2-5; D unresolved. Near its end, the DNA agrees better with TRBJ2-7, so the J call may be wrong. The CDR3 contains 11 residues. Germline assignment: CDR1 SEHNR and CDR2 FQNEAQ (reference sequence).

This clone was seen only once. The gene calls are TRBV19 and TRBJ2-1; no definite D call. The germline V gene has CDR1 LNHDA and CDR2 SQIVND (reference sequence). The CDR3 covers 12 residues. Deletions cut 3 bases from V and 10 bases from J, with 10 bases between. CDR3 sequence reads: CASSMMYTEQFF. In nucleotides, the CDR3 is TGTGCCAGTAGTATGATGTACACGGAGCAGTTCTTC.

CDR3 protein: CASSIDHGGSEAFF. The CDR3 nucleotides are TGTGCCAGTAGTATTGACCACGGGGGCAGTGAAGCTTTCTTT. This rearrangement joins TRBV19 to TRBJ1-1; tentative D call: TRBD1 (6 bases). CDR1 LNHDA and CDR2 SQIVND come from the germline V gene (reference sequence). CDR3 size: 14 residues. V lost 3 bases and J 7 bases, leaving 15 bases between the germline ends.

The V and J genes are TRBV9 and TRBJ2-5; D gene ambiguous. Germline assignment: CDR1 SGDLS and CDR2 YYNGEE. V was clipped by 0 bases and J by 4 bases, with 10 bases between them. This CDR3 is built from 14 residues. CDR3 sequence reads: CASSVGGGGETQYF. Here the CDR3 DNA reads TGTGCCAGCAGCGTAGGGGGTGGCGGAGAGACCCAGTACTTC. Combining the CDR3 with reference TRBV9 and TRBJ2-5 gives the whole variable domain DSGVTQTPKHLITATGQRVTLRCSPRSGDLSVYWYQQSLDQGLQFLIQYYNGEERAKGNILERFSAQQFPDLHSELNLSSLELGDSALYFCASSVGGGGETQYFGPGTRLLVL.

V gene TRBV28 combines with J gene TRBJ2-1; TRBD1 or TRBD2 may be the D gene (6 bases each). CDR1 is MDHEN, CDR2 SYDVKM, per germline. The ends were cut back, 6 bases at V and 2 bases at J, with 20 bases in the middle. The CDR3 consists of 17 residues. CDR3: CASSKGRWGHPYNEQFF. The CDR3 nucleotides are TGTGCCAGCAGCAAAGGGAGGTGGGGACACCCCTACAATGAGCAGTTCTTC. The full variable domain, in which reference TRBV28 and TRBJ2-1 provide the parts outside the CDR3, is DVKVTQSSRYLVKRTGEKVFLECVQDMDHENMFWYRQDPGLGLRLIYFSYDVKMKEKGDIPEGYSVSREKKERFSLILESASTNQTSMYLCASSKGRWGHPYNEQFFGPGTRLTVL.

The chain carries TRBV11-3 and TRBJ2-5; 8 bases line up with TRBD1. Germline assignment: CDR1 SGHNT and CDR2 YENEEA. The V segment lost 5 bases and the J segment 2 bases; nucleotides outside the gene matches: 1. This CDR3 is built from 13 residues. CDR3 in DNA: TGTGCCAGCAGCCAGGGGGCGCAAGAGACCCAGTACTTC. It is translated as CASSQGAQETQYF.

The chain joins TRBV18 to TRBJ2-5, with 13 positions matching TRBD2. The CDR3 length is 16 residues. V shed 3 bases, J shed 3 bases, and the junction held 4 bases outside the gene matches. CDR1 is KGHSH and CDR2 is LQKENI in the germline V gene. The CDR3 is CASSPRLAGGEETQYF. For the CDR3, the DNA is TGTGCCAGCTCACCTCGACTAGCGGGGGGTGAAGAGACCCAGTACTTC. The complete variable domain, with remaining parts taken from reference TRBV18 and TRBJ2-5, reads NAGVMQNPRHLVRRRGQEARLRCSPMKGHSHVYWYRQLPEEGLKFMVYLQKENIIDESGMPKERFSAEFPKEGPSILRIQQVVRGDSAAYFCASSPRLAGGEETQYFGPGTRLLVL.